This is a list of T cell receptor beta chains from one sample in a study of low-dose radiotherapy and immunotherapy resistance in tumors. TCRdb itself ran the reads through MiXCR, one entry per CDR3 protein. The sample lists tens of thousands of distinct CDR3 sequences, about 12% seen once, with about 6% in the top ten. Sequencing was performed on PBMCs, taken before treatment. The receptor set was obtained from a female donor with ovarian cancer. The CDR3 runs from the conserved cysteine through the conserved F or W. Each record gives: J gene, D gene, clone size, V gene, CDR3 DNA, CDR3 protein. The D gene is left open where the match is weak. Where a row states a size, it is once, few, many or the class of an expanded clone; other rows omit it.

j_call: TRBJ2-3; d_call: TRBD2; clone_size: few; v_call: TRBV20-1; cdr3_nt: TGCAGTGGGCTACTAGCGTCGGATACGCAGTATTTT; cdr3_aa: CSGLLASDTQYF
j_call: TRBJ2-1; d_call: .; clone_size: many; v_call: TRBV2; cdr3_nt: TGTGCCAGCTTTAGCGGCTACAATGAGCAGTTCTTC; cdr3_aa: CASFSGYNEQFF
j_call: TRBJ2-1; d_call: .; clone_size: many; v_call: TRBV4-1; cdr3_nt: TGCGCCAGCAGCCAAGGTTTGATCCTCATTAGCTACAATGAGCAGTTCTTC; cdr3_aa: CASSQGLILISYNEQFF
j_call: TRBJ2-4; d_call: TRBD1; clone_size: few; v_call: TRBV19; cdr3_nt: TGTGCCAGTAGTTCTTTACCGGGACAGAACTTAGCACTAGCCAAAAACATTCAGTACTTC; cdr3_aa: CASSSLPGQNLALAKNIQYF
j_call: TRBJ2-5; d_call: .; clone_size: many; v_call: TRBV11-2; cdr3_nt: TGTGCCAGCAGCTCGTTCCCCAGACTAGGCTCGTACCAAGAGACCCAGTACTTC; cdr3_aa: CASSSFPRLGSYQETQYF
j_call: TRBJ2-2; d_call: .; clone_size: many; v_call: TRBV4-1; cdr3_nt: TGCGCCAGCAGCCGGGCCGTGGTGGGCGGGGAGCTGTTTTTT; cdr3_aa: CASSRAVVGGELFF
j_call: TRBJ1-1; d_call: .; clone_size: many; v_call: TRBV16; cdr3_nt: TGTGCCAGCAGCCAAAAGGGACGGGTCACTGAAGCTTTCTTT; cdr3_aa: CASSQKGRVTEAFF
j_call: TRBJ2-1; d_call: .; clone_size: many; v_call: TRBV6-1; cdr3_nt: TGTGCCAGCCGCAGACTACCCCAGGAAGACAATGAGCAGTTCTTC; cdr3_aa: CASRRLPQEDNEQFF
j_call: TRBJ1-2; d_call: .; clone_size: many; v_call: TRBV23-1; cdr3_nt: TGCGCCAGCAGTCAACGGAGCGACGGACATATGTTTGGCTACACCTTC; cdr3_aa: CASSQRSDGHMFGYTF
j_call: TRBJ2-3; d_call: TRBD1; clone_size: many; v_call: TRBV20-1; cdr3_nt: TGCAGTGCCTCCTTAGGGGGCATAAATACGCAGTATTTT; cdr3_aa: CSASLGGINTQYF
j_call: TRBJ1-3; d_call: .; clone_size: many; v_call: TRBV12-3/TRBV12-4; cdr3_nt: TGTGCCAGCAGTTCCCGACTGATCTCTGGAAACACCATATATTTT; cdr3_aa: CASSSRLISGNTIYF
j_call: TRBJ2-3; d_call: .; clone_size: many; v_call: TRBV21-1; cdr3_nt: TGTGCCAGCAGCAAAGTTGGTGAAGAGTTTACAGATACGCAGTATTTT; cdr3_aa: CASSKVGEEFTDTQYF
j_call: TRBJ1-4; d_call: .; clone_size: many; v_call: TRBV6-2/TRBV6-3; cdr3_nt: TGTGCCACGAAGGCGGCAGAGGGGAATGAAAAACTGTTTTTT; cdr3_aa: CATKAAEGNEKLFF
j_call: TRBJ2-6; d_call: .; clone_size: many; v_call: TRBV2; cdr3_nt: TGTGCCAGCAGTGGATGGGACCTCCACTCTGGGGCCAACGTCCTGACTTTC; cdr3_aa: CASSGWDLHSGANVLTF
j_call: TRBJ1-6; d_call: .; clone_size: many; v_call: TRBV9; cdr3_nt: TGTGCCAGCAGCGTAGTTGGGGGAGCGGGTTCACCCCTCCACTTT; cdr3_aa: CASSVVGGAGSPLHF
j_call: TRBJ2-5; d_call: TRBD2; clone_size: many; v_call: TRBV28; cdr3_nt: TGTGCCAGCAACATAGGACTAGCGGGAGTAAGGGAGACCCAGTACTTC; cdr3_aa: CASNIGLAGVRETQYF
j_call: TRBJ2-7; d_call: .; clone_size: many; v_call: TRBV10-3; cdr3_nt: TGTGCCATCAGTGGGGGGGGGGCCGTCACCTACGAGCAGTACTTC; cdr3_aa: CAISGGGAVTYEQYF
j_call: TRBJ2-5; d_call: TRBD2; clone_size: few; v_call: TRBV20-1; cdr3_nt: TGCAGTGCTAGAGATCCGGGGGGACAAGAGACCCAGTACTTC; cdr3_aa: CSARDPGGQETQYF
j_call: TRBJ1-2; d_call: .; clone_size: .; v_call: TRBV28; cdr3_nt: TGTGCCAGCACTGACAGCTATGGCTACACCTTC; cdr3_aa: CASTDSYGYTF
j_call: TRBJ1-5; d_call: .; clone_size: .; v_call: TRBV5-6; cdr3_nt: TGTGCCAGCAGCTTGCAAGGGCCGGGCAATCGGCCCCAGCATTTT; cdr3_aa: CASSLQGPGNRPQHF
j_call: TRBJ2-3; d_call: .; clone_size: many; v_call: TRBV10-1; cdr3_nt: TGCGCCAGCAGCCTAAATCTGGATACGCAGTATTTT; cdr3_aa: CASSLNLDTQYF
j_call: TRBJ1-4; d_call: .; clone_size: many; v_call: TRBV2; cdr3_nt: TGTGCCAGCACCCCGCTTGGGGTCCCTAATGAAAAACTGTTTTTT; cdr3_aa: CASTPLGVPNEKLFF
j_call: TRBJ1-1; d_call: TRBD1; clone_size: many; v_call: TRBV5-1; cdr3_nt: TGCGCCAGCAGCTTTAATACACAGGGGGCTGCTTTCTTT; cdr3_aa: CASSFNTQGAAFF
j_call: TRBJ2-7; d_call: TRBD1; clone_size: many; v_call: TRBV9; cdr3_nt: TGTGCCAGCAGCCCTCGACAGGGAGATTACGAGCAGTACTTC; cdr3_aa: CASSPRQGDYEQYF
j_call: TRBJ2-1; d_call: TRBD1; clone_size: many; v_call: TRBV28; cdr3_nt: TGTGCCAGCAGCCTCCGGACAGGGGGTATGTTCTTC; cdr3_aa: CASSLRTGGMFF
j_call: TRBJ1-2; d_call: TRBD1; clone_size: many; v_call: TRBV5-1; cdr3_nt: TGCGCCAGCAGCCAGGGACAGGGGAACTATGGCTACACCTTC; cdr3_aa: CASSQGQGNYGYTF
j_call: TRBJ2-1; d_call: .; clone_size: .; v_call: TRBV29-1; cdr3_nt: TGCAGCGTCGTAGGCTATGAGCAGTTCTTC; cdr3_aa: CSVVGYEQFF
j_call: TRBJ2-2; d_call: TRBD1; clone_size: once; v_call: TRBV24-1; cdr3_nt: TGTGCCACCAGTGATTTCGCCGCAGGACAGGGGGTGAAGCTGTTTTTT; cdr3_aa: CATSDFAAGQGVKLFF
j_call: TRBJ2-1; d_call: TRBD1; clone_size: many; v_call: TRBV24-1; cdr3_nt: TGTGCCACGACCGGGACAGGGGGTAGCAATGAGCAGTTCTTC; cdr3_aa: CATTGTGGSNEQFF
j_call: TRBJ2-1; d_call: .; clone_size: many; v_call: TRBV19; cdr3_nt: TGTGCCAGTAGCTTAAAAGAGGGTCTTGAGCAGTTCTTC; cdr3_aa: CASSLKEGLEQFF
j_call: TRBJ2-6; d_call: .; clone_size: many; v_call: TRBV2; cdr3_nt: TGTGCCAGCAGTGACGGTGCCAACGTCCTGACTTTC; cdr3_aa: CASSDGANVLTF
j_call: TRBJ2-7; d_call: TRBD2; clone_size: many; v_call: TRBV20-1; cdr3_nt: TGCAGTGCTTCGCGACTAGCGGGGGCCTACGAGCAGTACTTC; cdr3_aa: CSASRLAGAYEQYF
j_call: TRBJ2-3; d_call: .; clone_size: many; v_call: TRBV12-3/TRBV12-4; cdr3_nt: TGTGCCAGCAGTTTAGAGAAGACAGATACGCAGTATTTT; cdr3_aa: CASSLEKTDTQYF
j_call: TRBJ2-1; d_call: TRBD2; clone_size: many; v_call: TRBV5-1; cdr3_nt: TGCGCCAGCAGCTGGAATAGCGGGGCCTACAATGAGCAGTTCTTC; cdr3_aa: CASSWNSGAYNEQFF
j_call: TRBJ2-5; d_call: .; clone_size: many; v_call: TRBV3-1; cdr3_nt: TGTGCCAGCAGCCAAGGGGAGAAGACCCAGTACTTC; cdr3_aa: CASSQGEKTQYF